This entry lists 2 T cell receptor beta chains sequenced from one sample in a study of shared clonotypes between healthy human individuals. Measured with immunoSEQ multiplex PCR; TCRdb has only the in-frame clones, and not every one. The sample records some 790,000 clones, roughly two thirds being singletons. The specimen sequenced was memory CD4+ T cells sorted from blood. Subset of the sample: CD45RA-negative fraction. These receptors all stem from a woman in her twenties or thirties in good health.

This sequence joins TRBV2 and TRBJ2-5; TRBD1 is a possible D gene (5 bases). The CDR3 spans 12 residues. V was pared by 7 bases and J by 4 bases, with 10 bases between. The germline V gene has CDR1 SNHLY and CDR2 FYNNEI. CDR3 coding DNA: TGTGCCAGCAAGGGGTTCGGAGAGACCCAGTACTTC. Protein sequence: CASKGFGETQYF.

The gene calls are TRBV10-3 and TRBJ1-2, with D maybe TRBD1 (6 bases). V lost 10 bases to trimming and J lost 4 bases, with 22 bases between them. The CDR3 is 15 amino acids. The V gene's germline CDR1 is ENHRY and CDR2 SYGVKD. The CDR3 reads CATEGGGGDSYGYTF. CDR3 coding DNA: TGTGCCACCGAAGGCGGGGGGGGCGACTCCTATGGCTACACCTTC.